These 5 T cell receptor beta chains came from one sample sequenced in a study of T cell responses to AZD1222 COVID-19 vaccine. The data were produced by immunoSEQ multiplex PCR, yet TCRdb's version contains in-frame clones alone and is incomplete. The sample includes 140,000 to 150,000 clones, about 93% seen only once; the top ten take roughly 3.9%. The sample was peripheral blood, taken 28 days after the second AZD1222 dose. All receptors derive from an adult who received the AZD1222 COVID-19 vaccine.

V gene TRBV9 combines with J gene TRBJ1-2, with 8 bases lining up with TRBD1. Germline assignment: CDR1 SGDLS and CDR2 YYNGEE. The V gene end was trimmed by 3 bases and the J gene end by 5 bases; junction bases not matched to a gene: 6. The CDR3 runs 14 residues. CDR3 sequence reads: CASSGHRQGYGYTF. DNA for the CDR3: TGTGCCAGCAGCGGCCATCGACAGGGGTATGGCTACACCTTC. Using reference TRBV9 and TRBJ1-2 for the parts outside the CDR3, the full variable domain is DSGVTQTPKHLITATGQRVTLRCSPRSGDLSVYWYQQSLDQGLQFLIQYYNGEERAKGNILERFSAQQFPDLHSELNLSSLELGDSALYFCASSGHRQGYGYTFGSGTRLTVV.

V is TRBV7-9 and J is TRBJ2-1, with a tentative D call TRBD2 (5 bases). CDR1 is SEHNR, CDR2 FQNEAQ, per germline (reference sequence). Trimming cost V 8 bases and J 7 bases, with 18 bases left between them. This CDR3 has 14 amino acids. CDR3 loop: CASGETTGNNEQFF. CDR3 DNA sequence: TGTGCCAGCGGGGAGACGACGGGGAATAATGAGCAGTTCTTC.

The chain recombines TRBV19 with TRBJ1-5; tentative D call: TRBD1 (6 bases). V lost 7 bases and J lost 7, with 17 bases in between. The V gene's germline CDR1 is LNHDA and CDR2 SQIVND (reference sequence). This CDR3 has 14 residues. As DNA, the CDR3 is TGTGCCAGTACCCTGGGGAGGGGGGGACAGCCCCAGCATTTT. This gives the protein CASTLGRGGQPQHF.

The V gene is TRBV5-6, the J gene TRBJ1-1, with D unresolved. V lost 2 bases to trimming and J lost 6 bases, with 11 bases between them. Per germline, CDR1 SGHDT and CDR2 YYEEEE. This CDR3 has 13 residues. The CDR3 nucleotides read TGTGCCAGCAGCTTTCCCGGCTCTGCTGAAGCTTTCTTT. This codes for CASSFPGSAEAFF.

This clone has only one observation. This chain links TRBV28 with TRBJ2-7; D not certain. The germline CDR1 and CDR2 sequences are MDHEN and SYDVKM. V lost 2 bases and J lost 6, with 8 bases in between. The length of the CDR3 is 12 residues. The CDR3 sequence is CASSLRTVEQYF. In nucleotides, the CDR3 is TGTGCCAGCAGTTTAAGAACAGTCGAGCAGTACTTC. Together with reference TRBV28 and TRBJ2-7, the CDR3 gives the full variable domain: DVKVTQSSRYLVKRTGEKVFLECVQDMDHENMFWYRQDPGLGLRLIYFSYDVKMKEKGDIPEGYSVSREKKERFSLILESASTNQTSMYLCASSLRTVEQYFGPGTRLTVT.